This TCR beta chain was documented in a study of control samples from healthy donors and cancer patients (TCRdb year 2020). Notes on this clone: Its antigen remains undetermined. The input lacks base qualities; no much larger clone sits a single base away.

CDR1 is given as SGHTA and CDR2 as FQGTGA, both from the germline V gene. Relative to germline, V is 4 bases shorter and J is 7 bases shorter, with 4 bases between their ends. The CDR3, from cysteine to phenylalanine, totals 11 residues. Only the CDR3 DNA stays, 33 bases, in frame from base 1. The library was prepared using the immunoSEQ multiplex PCR assay. TCRdb holds this immuneACCESS table with in-frame rearrangements only. Some clones are missing; in checked studies, unresolved V genes explain under half, and the rest has no known cause. In all, the sample holds approximately 28,000 clones, and around 91% of those were seen once. In total, the top ten clones hold about an eighth of the sample.

Rearrangement joined TRBV7-3 to TRBJ2-2; the D gene assignment is ambiguous. The source material was PBMCs. The TCR was taken from a man aged 45-65 years with lung cancer. The nucleotide sequence reads TGTGCCAGCAGCTCGGGCGGGGAGCTGTTTTTT. This sequence encodes CASSSGGELFF. Full variable domain (CDR3 extended with the reference TRBV7-3 and TRBJ2-2 proteins): GAGVSQTPSNKVTEKGKYVELRCDPISGHTALYWYRQSLGQGPEFLIYFQGTGAADDSGLPNDRFFAVRPEGSVSTLKIQRTERGDSAVYLCASSSGGELFFGEGSRLTVL.